This passage covers 20 T cell receptor beta chains from one sample sequenced in a study of identical twins. TCRdb re-derived calls from the 5' RACE reads in MiXCR, one entry per CDR3 protein. The sample includes 450,000 or so distinct CDR3 sequences, about 24% of them seen just once. These sequences were also reported in another study, on T cells expressing NK-cell markers.

The source material was CD4+ T cells sorted from blood. These receptors were obtained from a woman aged 18-29 years in good health.

Only a few counts were recorded for this clonotype. The V gene is TRBV20-1, the J gene TRBJ2-3; TRBD2 matches at 12 bases. The CDR3 loop spans 15 amino acids. CDR1 and CDR2 from the germline V gene are DFQATT and SNEGSKA (reference sequence). The V segment lost 1 base and the J segment 5 bases; nucleotides outside the gene matches: 4. The CDR3 coding sequence is TGCAGTGCTAGAGCTAGCGGGAGGGCCGGAGATACGCAGTATTTT. Translation: CSARASGRAGDTQYF.

The chain has TRBV4-3 and TRBJ1-5; TRBD1 aligns across 7 bases. This CDR3 has 15 amino acids. CDR1 is LGHNA and CDR2 is YSLEER in the germline V gene. J was trimmed by 5 bases and V by 0 bases; bases with no gene match: 4. The CDR3: CASSQELRGYQPQHF. The CDR3 DNA reads as TGCGCCAGCAGCCAAGAACTCAGGGGGTATCAGCCCCAGCATTTT.

This clonotype was found a few times. The chain employs TRBV12-3 or TRBV12-4 and TRBJ2-3, with no clear D. Trimming left V 3 bases short and J 7 bases short, with 8 bases between. The CDR3 is 12 amino acids. The CDR3, as DNA: TGTGCCAGCAGTTTCCCAGCCAATACGCAGTATTTT. This sequence encodes CASSFPANTQYF.

The chain links TRBV27 to TRBJ2-1, with 10 bases lining up with TRBD2. The CDR3 totals 18 residues. Losses at the gene ends were 3 bases for V and 0 bases for J; bases not matched to a gene: 8. The V gene's germline CDR1 is MNHEY and CDR2 SMNVEV (reference sequence). CDR3 nucleotides: TGTGCCAGCAGTTTGATGACGGGACTAGCGTACTCCTACAATGAGCAGTTCTTC. This translates into CASSLMTGLAYSYNEQFF.

The J gene is TRBJ1-5, the V gene TRBV10-3; no clear D. This CDR3 comprises 13 residues. Germline CDR1 ENHRY, CDR2 SYGVKD. V dropped 0 bases and J dropped 9 bases, with 9 bases sitting between them. CDR3 sequence reads: CAISESSIGPQHF. CDR3 coding DNA: TGTGCCATCAGTGAGTCTTCTATAGGGCCCCAGCATTTT.

The chain uses TRBV6-1 and TRBJ2-1, with 10 bases matching TRBD2. V trimming: 6 bases; J trimming: 5 bases; junction bases outside the gene matches: 10. This CDR3 is built from 16 residues. Germline V CDR1 and CDR2: MNHNS, SASEGT. In DNA, the CDR3 is TGTGCCAGCAGCCGCAACCGGCTAGCGGGGGACAATGAGCAGTTCTTC. Its protein product is CASSRNRLAGDNEQFF.

The V and J genes are TRBV27 and TRBJ1-1, with unresolved D. Germline V gene sequence: CDR1 MNHEY, CDR2 SMNVEV (reference sequence). The V end lost 4 bases, the J end lost 4 bases, and 13 bases lay between the germline ends. The CDR3 is 14 residues long. The CDR3 sequence is CASSSGRAVTEAFF. Here the CDR3 DNA reads TGTGCCAGCAGTTCGGGGAGGGCGGTCACTGAAGCTTTCTTT.

A few counts support this clonotype. The rearrangement links TRBV3-1 to TRBJ2-2; maybe TRBD2 (5 bases). The CDR3 has 15 amino acids. V gave up 4 bases and J gave up 6 bases, with 15 bases separating them. Germline loops: CDR1 LGHDT, CDR2 YNNKEL (reference sequence). Written as DNA, the CDR3 is TGTGCCAGCAGCCGAAGCGAGGGAATCGCCGGGGAGCTGTTTTTT. Protein: CASSRSEGIAGELFF.

This clonotype was observed many times. V usage is TRBV12-3 or TRBV12-4 and J usage is TRBJ1-2, with a tentative D call TRBD1 (5 bases). With 6 bases removed from V and 4 bases from J, the gap between germline ends came to 6 bases. CDR3 length: 11 residues. The DNA for the CDR3 is TGTGCCAGCAGAAGGGGCTATGGCTACACCTTC. It is translated as CASRRGYGYTF.

This clonotype was observed a single time. The V call is TRBV29-1, the J call TRBJ2-1, with TRBD2 matching 11 bases. Germline V gene sequence: CDR1 SQVTM, CDR2 ANQGSEA. This CDR3 is built from 15 residues. The trim removed 6 bases at V and 7 bases at J, leaving 11 bases unmatched. CDR3 sequence (DNA): TGCAGCGTCGTGGAACTAGCGGGAGTAGGGAATGAGCAGTTCTTC. It yields the protein CSVVELAGVGNEQFF.

The chain couples TRBV18 to TRBJ2-1; weak D call: TRBD2 (6 bases). Trimming shortened V by 3 bases and J by 4 bases, and 13 bases separated the two germline ends. The CDR3 sequence is 15 residues long. Germline V gene sequence: CDR1 KGHSH, CDR2 LQKENI. CDR3 nucleotides: TGTGCCAGCTCACCTCCGGGAGAAGGGTACAATGAGCAGTTCTTC. Translated: CASSPPGEGYNEQFF.

The chain employs TRBV25-1 and TRBJ2-7; 7 bases map to TRBD1. The CDR3 totals 15 residues. V shed 6 bases and J 0 bases; nucleotides not matched to a gene: 8. Germline CDR1 and CDR2: MGHDK and SYGVNS. CDR3 sequence reads: CASSETRGPSYEQYF. The CDR3 DNA reads TGTGCCAGCAGCGAAACGAGGGGGCCCTCCTACGAGCAGTACTTC.

This clonotype has a handful of counts. The chain couples TRBV14 to TRBJ2-7; TRBD2 matches 13 bases. CDR1 is SGHDN and CDR2 is FVKESK in the germline V gene. The CDR3 runs to 15 residues. Losses at the gene ends were 4 bases for V and 6 bases for J; bases not matched to a gene: 6. CDR3 residues: CASSRRGLAGLEQYF. CDR3 in DNA: TGTGCCAGCAGCCGAAGGGGACTAGCGGGACTCGAGCAGTACTTC.

This clonotype appeared a few times. The V call is TRBV20-1, the J call TRBJ2-1; D might be TRBD2 (6 bases). Germline CDR1 is DFQATT and CDR2 is SNEGSKA (reference sequence). The V and J ends lost 6 bases and 1 base respectively, with 16 bases between them. The CDR3 contains 15 residues. This CDR3 reads CSAKGAGRSYNEQFF. In DNA, the CDR3 is TGCAGTGCGAAAGGAGCGGGTCGTTCCTACAATGAGCAGTTCTTC.

This clonotype was counted between two and nine times. The gene calls are TRBV20-1 and TRBJ2-3; tentative D call: TRBD2 (5 bases). CDR1 DFQATT and CDR2 SNEGSKA come from the germline V gene (reference sequence). Deletions cut 6 bases from V and 1 base from J, with 14 bases between. The CDR3 extends over 14 amino acids. CDR3 DNA sequence: TGCAGTGCCACGAAGAGGACTCGCACAGATACGCAGTATTTT. Translation gives CSATKRTRTDTQYF.

This chain uses TRBV20-1 with TRBJ2-7; TRBD2 agrees at 7 bases. J was trimmed by 5 bases and V by 3 bases; bases with no gene match: 4. Looked up from germline, CDR1 is DFQATT and CDR2 is SNEGSKA (reference sequence). The CDR3 sequence is 12 residues long. The chain's CDR3 is CSASTSGDEQYF. CDR3 bases: TGCAGTGCTAGTACCAGCGGGGACGAGCAGTACTTC.

This sequence joins TRBV10-2 and TRBJ2-2; D is unclear. Germline assignment: CDR1 WSHSY and CDR2 SAAADI. Trimming took 4 bases from V and 7 from J, leaving 13 bases between them. The CDR3 consists of 14 residues. The CDR3 here is CASSVGFSVGELFF. CDR3 coding DNA: TGCGCCAGCAGTGTGGGATTTTCAGTCGGGGAGCTGTTTTTT.

The chain has TRBV10-3 and TRBJ2-1; 8 bases line up with TRBD2. Germline-derived CDR1 and CDR2 are ENHRY and SYGVKD. V shed 6 bases and J 3 bases; nucleotides not matched to a gene: 4. The CDR3 totals 14 residues. The CDR3 bases are TGTGCCATCAGGGCGGCGGGAGGCTACAATGAGCAGTTCTTC. As protein: CAIRAAGGYNEQFF.

V usage is TRBV7-8 and J usage is TRBJ2-5, with 7 nucleotides matching TRBD1. Germline V CDR1 and CDR2: SGHVS, FQNEAQ. CDR3 size: 13 residues. The V segment lost 10 bases and the J segment 3 bases; nucleotides outside the gene matches: 8. The CDR3 bases are TGTGCCATCGGCCCCGGGACAGAAGAGACCCAGTACTTC. Protein: CAIGPGTEETQYF.

This sequence joins TRBV5-1 and TRBJ2-3; the D is unclear. The CDR3 is 14 amino acids. Trimming stripped 1 base from V and 0 bases from J, with 6 bases between. Per germline, CDR1 SGHRS and CDR2 YFSETQ. Written as DNA, the CDR3 is TGCGCCAGCAGCTTGTATATCAGCACAGATACGCAGTATTTT. Translation: CASSLYISTDTQYF.